The clone carrying this T cell receptor beta chain has a handful of counts. Its antigen is undetermined. Trimming pared 1 base from V and 7 bases from J, leaving 23 bases between. Germline CDR1 and CDR2: SQVTM and ANQGSEA. This CDR3 contains 16 residues. This entry is derived from a study of identical twins. Whole-study results and caveats: The study found excess low generation probability among twin-shared out-of-frame alpha sequences.

Template switching supplied a universal primer site; unique molecular identifiers were carried on the cDNA. One entry per CDR3 protein results from TCRdb running MiXCR on the 5' RACE reads. The data hold a few hundred thousand distinct CDR3 sequences, with approximately 9.6% observed a single time. Another study also made use of these data, one on yellow fever vaccine responses in identical twins.

The chain links TRBV29-1 to TRBJ2-7; the D gene is possibly TRBD2 (5 bases). The TCR originated in a woman aged 18 to 35 in good health. Material for sequencing was PBMCs. CDR3 nucleotides: TGCAGCGTTGAAGGGTATGGCCCGGGAAGCTTGGAGGAGCAGTACTTC. Protein: CSVEGYGPGSLEEQYF.